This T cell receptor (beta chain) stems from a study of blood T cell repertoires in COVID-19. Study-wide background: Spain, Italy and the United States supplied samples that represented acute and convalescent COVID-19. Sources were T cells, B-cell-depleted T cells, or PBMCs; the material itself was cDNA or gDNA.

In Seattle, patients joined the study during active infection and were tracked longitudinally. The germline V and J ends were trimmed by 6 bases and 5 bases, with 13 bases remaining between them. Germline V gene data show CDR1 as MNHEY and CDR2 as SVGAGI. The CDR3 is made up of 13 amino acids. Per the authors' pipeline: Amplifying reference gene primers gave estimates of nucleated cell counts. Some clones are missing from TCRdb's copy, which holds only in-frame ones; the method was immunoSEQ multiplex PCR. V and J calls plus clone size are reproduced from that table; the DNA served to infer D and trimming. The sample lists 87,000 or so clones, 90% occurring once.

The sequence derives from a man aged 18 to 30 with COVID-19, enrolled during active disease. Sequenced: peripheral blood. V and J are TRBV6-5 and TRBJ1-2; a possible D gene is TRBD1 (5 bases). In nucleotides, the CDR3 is TGTGCCAGCAGGCTGACAGAAGGATATGGCTACACCTTC. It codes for CASRLTEGYGYTF.